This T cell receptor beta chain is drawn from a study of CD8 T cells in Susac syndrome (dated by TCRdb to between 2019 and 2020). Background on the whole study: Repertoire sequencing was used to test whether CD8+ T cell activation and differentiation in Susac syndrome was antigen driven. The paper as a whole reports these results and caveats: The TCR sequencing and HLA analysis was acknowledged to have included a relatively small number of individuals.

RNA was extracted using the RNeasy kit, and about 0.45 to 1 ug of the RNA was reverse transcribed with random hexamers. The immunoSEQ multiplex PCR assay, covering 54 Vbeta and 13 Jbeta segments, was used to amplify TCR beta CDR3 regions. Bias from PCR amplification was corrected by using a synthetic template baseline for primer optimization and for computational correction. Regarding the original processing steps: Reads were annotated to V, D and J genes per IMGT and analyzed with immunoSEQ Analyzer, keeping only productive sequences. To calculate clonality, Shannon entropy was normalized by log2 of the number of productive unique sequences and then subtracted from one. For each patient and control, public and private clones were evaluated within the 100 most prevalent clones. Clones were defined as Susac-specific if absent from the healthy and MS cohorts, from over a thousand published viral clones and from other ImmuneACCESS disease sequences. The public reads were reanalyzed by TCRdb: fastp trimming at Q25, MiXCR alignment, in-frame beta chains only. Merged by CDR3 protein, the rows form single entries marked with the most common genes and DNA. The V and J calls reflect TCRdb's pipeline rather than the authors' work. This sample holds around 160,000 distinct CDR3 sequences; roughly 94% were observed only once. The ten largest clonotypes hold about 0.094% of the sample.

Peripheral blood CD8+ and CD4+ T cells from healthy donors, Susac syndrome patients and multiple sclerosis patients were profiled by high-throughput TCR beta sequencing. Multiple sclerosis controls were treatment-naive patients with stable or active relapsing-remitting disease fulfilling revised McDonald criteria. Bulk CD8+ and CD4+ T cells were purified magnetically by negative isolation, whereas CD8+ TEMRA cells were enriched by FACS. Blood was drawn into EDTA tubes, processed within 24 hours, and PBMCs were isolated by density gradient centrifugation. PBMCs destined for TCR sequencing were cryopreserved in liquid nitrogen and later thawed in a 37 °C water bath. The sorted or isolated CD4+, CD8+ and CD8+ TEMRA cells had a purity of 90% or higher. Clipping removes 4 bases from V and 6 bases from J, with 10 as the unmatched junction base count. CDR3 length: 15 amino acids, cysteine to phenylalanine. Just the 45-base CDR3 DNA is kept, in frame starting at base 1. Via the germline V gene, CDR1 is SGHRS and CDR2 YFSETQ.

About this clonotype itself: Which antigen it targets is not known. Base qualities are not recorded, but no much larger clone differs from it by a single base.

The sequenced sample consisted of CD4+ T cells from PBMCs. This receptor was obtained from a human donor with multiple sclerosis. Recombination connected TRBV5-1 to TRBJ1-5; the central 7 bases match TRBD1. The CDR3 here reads CASSPQGGFGQPQHF. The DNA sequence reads TGCGCCAGCAGCCCCCAGGGGGGGTTTGGTCAGCCCCAGCATTTT.